The source of this TCR beta chain is a study of OX40 agonist ivuxolimab in advanced cancers. Overall study context: An agonistic anti-OX40 (CD134) antibody, ivuxolimab, was used to treat the patients. The dose-escalation group included hepatocellular carcinoma, melanoma, renal cell carcinoma and head and neck cancer. Study results and limitations: Normalized T-cell clonal expansion was also low in some nonresponders.

The CDR3 loop spans 14 amino acids. V gave up 3 bases and J gave up 5 bases; unmatched junction bases: 5. Germline-derived CDR1 and CDR2 are SGDLS and YYNGEE. The table lists this clone with a count of one. Its antigen is unknown. TCRdb's copy holds only in-frame clones and misses some; the assay was immunoSEQ multiplex PCR. Among 45,000 to 50,000 clones listed, approximately 88% were seen once. This clonotype was obtained from an adult with an advanced solid tumor such as melanoma, head and neck, liver or kidney cancer. The specimen comprised CD4+ or CD8+ T cells sorted from blood, sampled in a trial of the OX40 agonist ivuxolimab. The chain recombines TRBV9 with TRBJ2-7; the match to TRBD2 covers 10 bases. CDR3 nucleotide sequence: TGTGCCAGCAGCGCCGAAGGACTAGCGGACGAGCAGTACTTC. Its translation is CASSAEGLADEQYF.